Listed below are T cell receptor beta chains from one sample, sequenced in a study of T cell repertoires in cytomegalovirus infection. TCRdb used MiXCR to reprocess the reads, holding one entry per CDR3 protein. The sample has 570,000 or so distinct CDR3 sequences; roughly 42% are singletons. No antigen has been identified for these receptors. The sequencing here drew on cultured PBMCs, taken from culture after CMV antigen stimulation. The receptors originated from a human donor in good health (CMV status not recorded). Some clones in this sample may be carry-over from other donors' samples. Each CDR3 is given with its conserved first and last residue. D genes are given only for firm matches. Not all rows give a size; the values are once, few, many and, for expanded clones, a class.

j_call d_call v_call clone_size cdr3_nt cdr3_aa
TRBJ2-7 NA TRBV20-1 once TGCAGTGCTAGTGTCAGGGGTTACGAGCAGTACTTC CSASVRGYEQYF
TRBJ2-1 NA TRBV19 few TGTGCCAGTAGATCGGGGATCAGGAATGAGCAGTTCTTC CASRSGIRNEQFF
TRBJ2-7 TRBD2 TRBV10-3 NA TGTGCCATCAGTGAAACGGGAGGGGACTACGAGCAGTACTTC CAISETGGDYEQYF
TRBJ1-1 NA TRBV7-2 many TGTGCCAGCAGCTTATACGGGTACCATGAAGCTTTCTTT CASSLYGYHEAFF
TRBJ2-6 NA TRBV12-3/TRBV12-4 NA TGTGCCAGCAGTGGCGGTACCGGGGCCAACGTCCTGACTTTC CASSGGTGANVLTF
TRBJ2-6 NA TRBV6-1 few TGTGCCAGCAGTGAGACAGGCTTCTCTGGGGCCAACGTCCTGACTTTC CASSETGFSGANVLTF
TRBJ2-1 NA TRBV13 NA TGTGCCAGCAGCTTATCCTACGGGAGCGCCTACAATGAGCAGTTCTTC CASSLSYGSAYNEQFF
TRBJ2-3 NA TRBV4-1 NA TGCGCCAGCAGCCCCCAGGGAAATACGCAGTATTTT CASSPQGNTQYF
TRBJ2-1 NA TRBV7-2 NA TGTGCCAGCAGCTTGATCCCGGGCCTCAGCTCCTACAATGAGCAGTTCTTC CASSLIPGLSSYNEQFF
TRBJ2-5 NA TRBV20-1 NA TGCAGTGCTAGCCCCCCGGGACATAGAAGAGAGACCCAGTACTTC CSASPPGHRRETQYF
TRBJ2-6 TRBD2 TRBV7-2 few TGTGCCAGCAGCCCCGGGAGGCAAGGGGCCAACGTCCTGACTTTC CASSPGRQGANVLTF
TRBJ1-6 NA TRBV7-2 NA TGTGCCAGCAGCTTAGAGGACTCGGGGTCACCCCTCCACTTT CASSLEDSGSPLHF
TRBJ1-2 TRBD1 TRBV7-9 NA TGTGCCAGCAGCCCGCTACAGGGGGCCCTATATGGCTACACCTTC CASSPLQGALYGYTF
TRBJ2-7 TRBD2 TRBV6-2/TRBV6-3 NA TGTGCCAGCAGAAGGACTAGCGGACACCTAAGCTCCTACGAGCAGTACTTC CASRRTSGHLSSYEQYF
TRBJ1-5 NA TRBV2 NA TGTGCCAGCAGTGAATATCTTCCCGTCAACCAGCCCCAGCATTTT CASSEYLPVNQPQHF
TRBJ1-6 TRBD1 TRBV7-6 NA TGTGCCAGCAGCTTCTTCCGGGACAGGGGGAATTCACCCCTCCACTTT CASSFFRDRGNSPLHF
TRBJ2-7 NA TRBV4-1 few TGCGCCAGCAGCCAGGAGGGTTCTGCGGCCTACGAGCAGTACTTC CASSQEGSAAYEQYF
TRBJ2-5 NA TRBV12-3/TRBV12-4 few TGTGCCAGCAGTCGGACAGCGTCGGGCCAAGAGACCCAGTACTTC CASSRTASGQETQYF
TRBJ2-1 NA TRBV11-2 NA TGTGCCAGCAGCTACTTTGGGGGTTCCTACAATGAGCAGTTCTTC CASSYFGGSYNEQFF
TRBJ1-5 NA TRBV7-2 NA TGTGCCAGCAGCTTAGAGGCCAGGTCCCTCAATCAGCCCCAGCATTTT CASSLEARSLNQPQHF
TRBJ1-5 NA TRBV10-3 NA TGTGCCAGCCATAACAGCATCAATCAGCCCCAGCATTTT CASHNSINQPQHF
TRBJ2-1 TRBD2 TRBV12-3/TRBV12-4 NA TGTGCCAGCAGTCTCGGACTAGCGGGGGGGCCTAGATACAATGAGCAGTTCTTC CASSLGLAGGPRYNEQFF
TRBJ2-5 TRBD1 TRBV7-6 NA TGTGCCAGCAGCTACCCCTCGGACAGGCAAGAGACCCAGTACTTC CASSYPSDRQETQYF
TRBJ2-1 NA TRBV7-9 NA TGTGCCAGCAGCTTCGGCCTAGACGGCCCCTACAATGAGCAGTTCTTC CASSFGLDGPYNEQFF
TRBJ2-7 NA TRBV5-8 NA TGTGCCAGCAGCCTCCGTGGGGGTTTCGTTCTTATCCACGAGCAGTACTTC CASSLRGGFVLIHEQYF
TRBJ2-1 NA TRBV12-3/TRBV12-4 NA TGTGCCAGCAGGGGGTTGGGCCCTAGGGATGAGCAGTTCTTC CASRGLGPRDEQFF
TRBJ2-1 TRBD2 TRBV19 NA TGTGCCAGTAGTAGGGCCCACGGGAGGGCCTACTACAATGAGCAGTTCTTC CASSRAHGRAYYNEQFF
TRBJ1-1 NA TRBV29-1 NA TGCAGCGTTCGGTCAGGGTACCTTGAAGCTTTCTTT CSVRSGYLEAFF
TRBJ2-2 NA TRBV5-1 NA TGCGCCAGCAGTAATCGGGAGCTAACAAACACCGGGGAGCTGTTTTTT CASSNRELTNTGELFF